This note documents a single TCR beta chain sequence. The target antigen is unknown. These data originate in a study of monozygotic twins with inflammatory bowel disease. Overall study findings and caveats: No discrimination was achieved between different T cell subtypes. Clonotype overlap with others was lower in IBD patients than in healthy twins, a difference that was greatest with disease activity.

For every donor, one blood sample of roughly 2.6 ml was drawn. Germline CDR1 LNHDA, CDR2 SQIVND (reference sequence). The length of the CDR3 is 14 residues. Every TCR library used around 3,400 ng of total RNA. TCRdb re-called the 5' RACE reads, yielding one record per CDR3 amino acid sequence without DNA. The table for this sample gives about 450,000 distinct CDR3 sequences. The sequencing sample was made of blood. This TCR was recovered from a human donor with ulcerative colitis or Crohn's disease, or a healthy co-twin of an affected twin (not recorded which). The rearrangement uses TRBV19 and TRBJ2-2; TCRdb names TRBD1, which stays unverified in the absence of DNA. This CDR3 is CAAAWTGGTGELFF.